This T cell receptor (beta chain) derives from a study of metastatic and nonmetastatic thyroid tumors. Via MiXCR, TCRdb re-called the PCR reads. The profile shows about 7,400 clones, approximately 30% of them singletons. Every patient underwent thyroid surgery untreated. This clone has ten or more counts. This CDR3 has 19 amino acids. Germline assignment: CDR1 SGHTA and CDR2 FQGTGA. V dropped 5 bases and J dropped 1; count of bases not matched to a gene: 13. The receptor comes from a male donor with papillary thyroid cancer or a benign thyroid nodule (not recorded which). Some clones in this sample may be carry-over from other donors' samples. The chain couples TRBV7-3 to TRBJ2-6; 8 bases line up with TRBD1. What was sequenced was adjacent normal tissue. Here the CDR3 reads CASSPRTGTLRSGANVLTF. The CDR3, as DNA: TGTGCCAGCAGCCCGCGGACAGGGACGCTAAGGTCTGGGGCCAACGTCCTGACTTTC.